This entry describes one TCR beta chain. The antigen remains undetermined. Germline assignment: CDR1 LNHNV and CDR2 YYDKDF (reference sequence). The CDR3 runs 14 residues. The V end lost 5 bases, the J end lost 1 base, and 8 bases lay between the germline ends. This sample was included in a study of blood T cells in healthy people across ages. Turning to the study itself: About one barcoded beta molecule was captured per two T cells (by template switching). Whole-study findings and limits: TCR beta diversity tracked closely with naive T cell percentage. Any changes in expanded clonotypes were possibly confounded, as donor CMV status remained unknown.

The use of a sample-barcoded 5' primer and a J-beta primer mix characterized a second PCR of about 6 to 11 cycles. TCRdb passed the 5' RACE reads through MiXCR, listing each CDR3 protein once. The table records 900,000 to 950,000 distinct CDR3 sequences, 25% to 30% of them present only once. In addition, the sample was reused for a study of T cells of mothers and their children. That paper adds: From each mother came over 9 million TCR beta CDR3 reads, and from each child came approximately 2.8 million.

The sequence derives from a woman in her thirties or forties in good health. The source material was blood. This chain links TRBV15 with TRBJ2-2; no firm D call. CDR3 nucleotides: TGTGCCACCAGCGTAAGAGGGAACACCGGGGAGCTGTTTTTT. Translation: CATSVRGNTGELFF.